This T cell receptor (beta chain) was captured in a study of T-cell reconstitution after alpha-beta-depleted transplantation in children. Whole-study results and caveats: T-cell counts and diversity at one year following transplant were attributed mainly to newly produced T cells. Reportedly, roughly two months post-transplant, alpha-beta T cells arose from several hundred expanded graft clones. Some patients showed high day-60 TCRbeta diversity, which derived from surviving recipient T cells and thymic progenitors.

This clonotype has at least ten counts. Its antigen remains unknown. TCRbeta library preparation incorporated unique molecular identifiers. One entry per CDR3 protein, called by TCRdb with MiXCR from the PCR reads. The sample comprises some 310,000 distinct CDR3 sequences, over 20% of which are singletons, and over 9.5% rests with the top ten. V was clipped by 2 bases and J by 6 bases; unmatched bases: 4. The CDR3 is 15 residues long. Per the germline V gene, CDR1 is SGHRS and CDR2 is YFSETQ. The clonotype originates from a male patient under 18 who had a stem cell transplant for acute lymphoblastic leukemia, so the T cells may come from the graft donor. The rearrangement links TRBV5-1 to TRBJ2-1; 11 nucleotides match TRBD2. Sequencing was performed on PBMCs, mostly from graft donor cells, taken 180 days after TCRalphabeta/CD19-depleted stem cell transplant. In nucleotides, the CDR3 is TGCGCCAGCAGCTTCACTAGCGGGAGTTCCAATGAGCAGTTCTTC. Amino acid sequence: CASSFTSGSSNEQFF.